Sequencing of this T cell receptor (beta chain) was carried out in a study of CD8 T cells in ankylosing spondylitis. Study conclusions and caveats: The study identified a TCR beta motif of seven or eight highly homologous variants that appeared characteristic of ankylosing spondylitis blood. Disease-linked clones bore a CD8+ phenotype, appearing relatively rarely in peripheral blood. Reportedly, matched ankylosing spondylitis synovial fluid was significantly enriched for disease-linked clones.

Library preparation for TCR beta used quantitative 5'-RACE with molecular barcodes. TCRdb reprocessed the 5' RACE reads via MiXCR and lists one record per CDR3 protein. The sample records about 200,000 distinct CDR3 sequences, under 30% being singletons. The table lists this clonotype with many counts. Its antigen is not known. CDR1 and CDR2 (germline): SGHTA, FQGNSA. The CDR3 covers 15 residues. The germline V and J ends were trimmed by 2 bases and 5 bases, with 13 bases remaining between them. The receptor's source is a male donor with ankylosing spondylitis or in good health (not recorded which). The chain has TRBV7-2 and TRBJ2-1; the D gene is possibly TRBD2 (6 bases). The sequenced sample was blood, either unsorted or a sorted T cell fraction (not recorded which). The CDR3 is CASSLWGVRDNEQFF. Here the CDR3 DNA reads TGTGCCAGCAGCTTATGGGGGGTACGAGACAATGAGCAGTTCTTC. Combining the CDR3 with reference TRBV7-2 and TRBJ2-1 gives the whole variable domain GAGVSQSPSNKVTEKGKDVELRCDPISGHTALYWYRQSLGQGLEFLIYFQGNSAPDKSGLPSDRFSAERTGGSVSTLTIQRTQQEDSAVYLCASSLWGVRDNEQFFGPGTRLTVL.